One and the same sample provided the 19 T cell receptor beta chains below, sequenced in a study of cytomegalovirus exposure and HLA in healthy donors (dated by TCRdb to between 2016 and 2019). The receptor library was made with the immunoSEQ multiplex PCR assay. A mixture of 60 forward primers for TCR Vbeta segments and 13 reverse primers for TCR Jbeta segments was used in the multiplex PCR. Imported from immuneACCESS, the table was reduced by TCRdb to in-frame sequences with V and J called. These copies leave out some clones; in studies compared against another copy, an unresolved V gene accounts for under half, and the cause of the remainder is not known. The sample has about 100,000 clones on record, 75% to 85% of them singletons. The ten largest clones add up to 4% of the sample. Material: PBMCs. Receptor source: a woman in her 50s in good health and CMV-seropositive.

The chain carries TRBV9 and TRBJ2-7; a possible D gene is TRBD2 (5 bases). V was cut by 5 bases and J by 0 bases, with 12 bases left in between. Per the germline V gene, CDR1 is SGDLS and CDR2 is YYNGEE. CDR3 size: 14 residues. The CDR3 loop is CASSVLGDSYEQYF. In DNA form, the CDR3 reads TGTGCCAGCAGTGTTCTCGGGGACTCCTACGAGCAGTACTTC.

The gene calls are TRBV7-9 and TRBJ2-7; TRBD2 might be the D (5 bases). Germline V gene data show CDR1 as SEHNR and CDR2 as FQNEAQ (reference sequence). The CDR3 length is 13 residues. Trimming removed 0 bases at V and 4 bases at J, with 7 bases between. The CDR3 region is CASSLAGVYEQYF. As DNA, the CDR3 is TGTGCCAGCAGCTTAGCCGGGGTATACGAGCAGTACTTC.

J is TRBJ2-7 and V is TRBV6-1, with TRBD1 as a possible D gene (5 bases). The CDR3 totals 13 residues. Germline assignment: CDR1 MNHNS and CDR2 SASEGT. Trimming pared 6 bases from V and 2 bases from J, leaving 11 bases between. In nucleotides, the CDR3 is TGTGCCAGCAGGAACAGGCCGACCTACGAGCAGTACTTC. This gives the protein CASRNRPTYEQYF.

The CDR3 sequence is CARRGTANTGELFF. Here the CDR3 DNA reads TGTGCCCGCCGTGGGACAGCGAACACCGGGGAGCTGTTTTTT. V is TRBV2 and J is TRBJ2-2, with 7 bases fitting TRBD1. This CDR3 has 14 amino acids. Germline V gene data show CDR1 as SNHLY and CDR2 as FYNNEI. With 11 bases clipped from V and 0 bases from J, the junction kept 6 bases outside the gene matches.

The rearrangement joins TRBV2 to TRBJ2-5; D perhaps matches TRBD2 (5 bases). The J call is uncertain, as TRBJ2-7 better fits the DNA end. The CDR3 loop spans 14 amino acids. Germline values: CDR1 SNHLY, CDR2 FYNNEI. Here the CDR3 DNA reads TGTGCCAGCAGTGAGGAGCGGAGCTCCTACGAGCAGTACTTC. Translated, it gives CASSEERSSYEQYF.

This chain uses TRBV6-9 with TRBJ1-1; D call uncertain. Germline lookup yields CDR1 MNHGY and CDR2 SVAAGI. This CDR3 spans 13 amino acids. V was trimmed by 5 bases and J by 1 base, leaving 8 bases between them. The CDR3 DNA sequence: TGTGCCAGCAGTCCAGAGGCGAACACTGAAGCTTTCTTT. This gives the protein CASSPEANTEAFF.

V and J are TRBV7-7 and TRBJ2-7; 10 bases match TRBD2. CDR1 and CDR2 from the germline V gene are SSHAT and FNYEAQ (reference sequence). The CDR3 contains 14 residues. In DNA form, the CDR3 reads TGTGCTAGTCCTAGCGGGAGCCCTGGCGACGAGCAGTACTTC. Translation: CASPSGSPGDEQYF.

The chain employs TRBV5-1 and TRBJ1-2; D is unresolved. Germline loops: CDR1 SGHRS, CDR2 YFSETQ. This CDR3 spans 14 amino acids. Trimming took off 8 bases at V and 7 bases at J, with 21 bases between the two ends. Here the CDR3 reads CASTMRPGEAGYTF. DNA for the CDR3: TGCGCCAGTACAATGCGGCCCGGGGAAGCTGGCTACACCTTC.

J is TRBJ2-1 and V is TRBV4-2, with a possible D match to TRBD2 (7 bases). Germline V gene lookup returns CDR1 LGHNA and CDR2 YNFKEQ. The CDR3 length is 16 residues. V lost 1 base, J lost 4 bases, and 14 bases lay in between. In nucleotides, the CDR3 is TGTGCCAGCAGCCAAGTCGGCGGGGGCCCTTACAATGAGCAGTTCTTC. This translates into CASSQVGGGPYNEQFF.

The V gene is TRBV19, the J gene TRBJ1-2, with D unclear. The CDR3 loop spans 13 amino acids. V shed 6 bases and J shed 7 bases, with 15 bases lying between them. Per the germline V gene, CDR1 is LNHDA and CDR2 is SQIVND (reference sequence). The CDR3 nucleotides are TGTGCCAGTAGCTATGCCCCCTACGTTGGCTACACCTTC. Its translation is CASSYAPYVGYTF.

The CDR3 spells CASSLVLYEQYF. The CDR3 region has the DNA TGTGCCAGCAGCTTGGTTCTCTACGAGCAGTACTTC. The chain uses TRBV5-5 and TRBJ2-7; D is ambiguous. The germline V and J ends were trimmed by 0 bases and 3 bases, with 4 bases remaining between them. Looked up from germline, CDR1 is SGHKS and CDR2 is YYEKEE (reference sequence). CDR3 size: 12 residues.

This chain links TRBV5-1 with TRBJ2-5, with D unresolved. This CDR3 has 14 residues. CDR1 and CDR2 from the germline V gene are SGHRS and YFSETQ. The V gene lost 0 bases and the J gene lost 5 bases, with 11 bases spanning the gap. The CDR3 spells CASSLDSRMETQYF. The CDR3 DNA sequence: TGCGCCAGCAGCTTGGATTCTAGGATGGAGACCCAGTACTTC.

The chain has TRBV7-8 and TRBJ1-4; 8 nucleotides agree with TRBD1. The junction had 20 bases not matched to a gene; V was cut back by 4 bases and J by 10 bases. CDR1 SGHVS and CDR2 FQNEAQ come from the germline V gene. The CDR3 extends over 18 amino acids. CDR3 in amino acids: CASSYASTGVGLGGKLFF. The CDR3 DNA follows: TGTGCCAGCAGCTATGCCTCGACAGGGGTCGGGTTAGGAGGAAAACTGTTTTTT.

This chain links TRBV9 with TRBJ1-1; 11 bases match TRBD1. The CDR3 extends over 15 amino acids. J lost 5 bases, V lost 3 bases, and 6 bases had no gene match. Germline V gene data show CDR1 as SGDLS and CDR2 as YYNGEE. This CDR3 reads CASSAGTGGLTEAFF. In DNA form, the CDR3 reads TGTGCCAGCAGCGCCGGGACAGGGGGTTTAACTGAAGCTTTCTTT.

This chain joins TRBV2 and TRBJ2-3, with 8 positions matching TRBD2. J was trimmed by 3 bases and V by 6 bases; bases with no gene match: 11. The CDR3 totals 16 residues. Germline V CDR1 and CDR2: SNHLY, FYNNEI. The CDR3 DNA reads TGTGCCAGCAGGCCAGGACTAGCCGTATCGACAGATACGCAGTATTTT. Its translation: CASRPGLAVSTDTQYF.

This clone has just one count. The chain couples TRBV10-3 to TRBJ2-7; 10 bases match TRBD1. The CDR3 is made up of 15 amino acids. Germline V gene lookup returns CDR1 ENHRY and CDR2 SYGVKD. Trimming cost V 6 bases and J 5 bases; bases outside gene matches: 10. The CDR3 coding sequence is TGTGCCATCAGGGGGACAGGGGAAGGCAGGAACGAGCAGTACTTC. Protein product: CAIRGTGEGRNEQYF.

The chain is built from TRBV6-5 and TRBJ2-1; possible D gene TRBD1, 5 bases. V dropped 4 bases and J dropped 4 bases, with 17 bases sitting between them. CDR1 is MNHEY and CDR2 is SVGAGI in the germline V gene. This CDR3 is 16 amino acids long. The CDR3 sequence is CASSLSTAPRYNEQFF. Here the CDR3 DNA reads TGTGCCAGCAGTTTATCGACAGCGCCAAGGTACAATGAGCAGTTCTTC.

The chain combines TRBV27 with TRBJ2-7, with 7 bases that match TRBD1. The CDR3 loop spans 15 amino acids. Germline loops: CDR1 MNHEY, CDR2 SMNVEV (reference sequence). Trimming took 6 bases from V and 6 from J; bases not matched to a gene: 14. The CDR3 loop is CASSRNRQGVGEQYF. The CDR3 DNA reads TGTGCCAGCAGCCGAAATCGACAGGGTGTTGGCGAGCAGTACTTC.

The chain couples TRBV19 to TRBJ2-1; 12 nucleotides agree with TRBD2. CDR1 is LNHDA and CDR2 is SQIVND in the germline V gene (reference sequence). The CDR3 has 18 residues. V dropped 8 bases and J dropped 10; count of bases not matched to a gene: 21. The CDR3 is CASSTRGSASGRAGEQFF. CDR3 bases: TGTGCCAGTTCCACCCGGGGTTCGGCTAGCGGGAGGGCCGGGGAGCAGTTCTTC.